This T cell receptor beta chain comes out of a study of HIV-infected patients and healthy controls. This clonotype was seen ten or more times. The antigen remains undetermined. No cell fractionation was done, so the repertoire covers all unsorted peripheral blood T cells. Reverse transcription used around 540 ng RNA and constant-region primers for alpha and beta. Alpha and beta chain libraries were made separately by chain-specific third strand synthesis with multiplexing indices. TCRdb passed the 5' RACE reads through MiXCR, listing each CDR3 protein once. The sample shows 15,000 to 20,000 distinct CDR3 sequences, around 5.5% of them seen only once. Deletions cut 6 bases from V and 2 bases from J, with 14 bases between. There are 15 residues in the CDR3. CDR1 and CDR2 from the germline V gene are SNHLY and FYNNEI. Study results and caveats: When repertoires were size-matched, rare events in HIV-infected data became overweighted. The study did not determine the donors' HLA types. Significantly higher mean Gini indices appeared in HIV-infected repertoires, possibly reflecting oligoclonality.

The V and J genes are TRBV2 and TRBJ1-5; a possible D gene is TRBD1 (5 bases). The specimen was blood. The clonotype originates from an adult in good health. CDR3 protein: CASRPLREGNQPQHF. For the CDR3, the DNA is TGTGCCAGCAGGCCCCTCAGGGAGGGCAATCAGCCCCAGCATTTT.